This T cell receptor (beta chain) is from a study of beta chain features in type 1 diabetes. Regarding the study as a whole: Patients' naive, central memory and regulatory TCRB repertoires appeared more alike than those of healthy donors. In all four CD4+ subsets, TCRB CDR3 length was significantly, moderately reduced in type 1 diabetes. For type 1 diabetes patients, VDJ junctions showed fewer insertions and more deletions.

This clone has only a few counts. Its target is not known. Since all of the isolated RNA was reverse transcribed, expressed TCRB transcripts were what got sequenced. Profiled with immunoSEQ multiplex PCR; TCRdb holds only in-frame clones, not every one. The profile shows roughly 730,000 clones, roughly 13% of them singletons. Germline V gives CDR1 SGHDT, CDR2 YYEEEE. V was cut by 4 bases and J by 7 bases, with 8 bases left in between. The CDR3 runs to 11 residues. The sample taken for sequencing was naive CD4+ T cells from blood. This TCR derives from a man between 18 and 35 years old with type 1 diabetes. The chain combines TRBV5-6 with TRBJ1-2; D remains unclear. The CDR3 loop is CASSTGPGYTF. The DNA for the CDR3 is TGTGCCAGCAGCACGGGTCCTGGCTACACCTTC.